The source of this T cell receptor (beta chain) is a study of cytomegalovirus exposure and HLA in healthy donors. Notes on the study in general: CMV serostatus was the sole immune exposure data available. Being productive about 90% or about 30% of the time was typical of most TCR beta V segments in an earlier analysis. TCR beta sequences numbering under 20,000 were associated with HLA alleles at 0.05 false discovery rate in a later analysis.

V lost 4 bases, J lost 4 bases, and 11 bases lay in between. The CDR3 contains 14 residues. Germline CDR1 and CDR2: SEHNR and FQNEAQ (reference sequence). With respect to this clone: Its antigen is still unknown.

With 60 Vbeta and 13 Jbeta primers, the PCR was carried out. Authors' analysis steps: The count from a later analysis was tens of millions of unique TCR beta chains, some 12 million of them shared. The assay was immunoSEQ multiplex PCR, and TCRdb's table has in-frame clones only and misses some. V and J calls and clone size are those listed in that table; D and trimming were worked out from the DNA. Of around 74,000 clones listed, about 80% are singletons. The V and J genes are TRBV7-9 and TRBJ1-5; D not resolved. Sequencing was performed on PBMCs. The sequence derives from a man aged 25 to 45 in good health and CMV-seronegative. DNA for the CDR3: TGTGCCAGCAGCTCAATTCTGACTAATCAGCCCCAGCATTTT. Its protein product is CASSSILTNQPQHF.